The 21 T cell receptor beta chains below all came from one sample that was sequenced in a study of blood T cell repertoires in COVID-19. TCRdb's copy holds only in-frame clones and misses some; the assay was immunoSEQ multiplex PCR. Of under 150,000 clones in the sample, more than 75% were seen once. Sequencing input: peripheral blood. These receptors came from a middle-aged man with acute or convalescent COVID-19.

V gene TRBV4-2 combines with J gene TRBJ2-5; no reliable D call. CDR1 and CDR2 (germline): LGHNA, YNFKEQ. Trimming removed 0 bases at V and 7 bases at J, with 6 bases between. The CDR3 totals 12 residues. The CDR3 loop is CASSQESGTQYF. The DNA for the CDR3 is TGTGCCAGCAGCCAAGAATCGGGGACCCAGTACTTC.

This clone was counted only a few times. The rearrangement joins TRBV19 to TRBJ2-7, with 7 positions matching TRBD1. This CDR3 is built from 15 residues. Germline V CDR1 and CDR2: LNHDA, SQIVND (reference sequence). The junction had 16 bases not matched to a gene; V was cut back by 7 bases and J by 7 bases. The CDR3 loop reads CASNDRTGPDSEQYF. The CDR3 nucleotides read TGTGCCAGTAATGACAGGACAGGCCCAGATTCGGAGCAGTACTTC. Looking up the rest from reference TRBV19 and TRBJ2-7 gives the full variable domain: DGGITQSPKYLFRKEGQNVTLSCEQNLNHDAMYWYRQDPGQGLRLIYYSQIVNDFQKGDIAEGYSVSREKKESFPLTVTSAQKNPTAFYLCASNDRTGPDSEQYFGPGTRLTVT.

This clone was seen more than once but under ten times. The chain employs TRBV2 and TRBJ1-5, with no clear D. This CDR3 spans 15 amino acids. Trimming pared 6 bases from V and 7 bases from J, leaving 19 bases between. Germline assignment: CDR1 SNHLY and CDR2 FYNNEI. The CDR3 nucleotides read TGTGCCAGCAGGATAGCGGCTTTGGAGGGACAGCCCCAGCATTTT. Translating it yields CASRIAALEGQPQHF.

V and J are TRBV7-9 and TRBJ2-1; 7 nucleotides agree with TRBD2. This CDR3 comprises 16 residues. The V gene's germline CDR1 is SEHNR and CDR2 FQNEAQ (reference sequence). V lost 2 bases to trimming and J lost 10 bases; unmatched junction nucleotides: 14. The CDR3 DNA sequence: TGTGCCAGCAGCTTAAGGCCCCAGCGGGACGAGGAGGAGCAGTTCTTC. Translated, it gives CASSLRPQRDEEEQFF.

V and J are TRBV29-1 and TRBJ2-7; 9 nucleotides align to TRBD2. The length of the CDR3 is 15 residues. Germline values: CDR1 SQVTM, CDR2 ANQGSEA. The trim removed 6 bases at V and 2 bases at J, leaving 11 bases unmatched. The CDR3 loop reads CSVTSGRTSAYEQYF. CDR3 in DNA: TGCAGCGTCACGAGCGGGAGGACCTCCGCCTACGAGCAGTACTTC.

The rearrangement links TRBV11-2 to TRBJ2-5; 10 bases map to TRBD1. Trimming took 3 bases from V and 1 from J; bases not matched to a gene: 5. Germline values: CDR1 SGHAT, CDR2 FQNNGV. This CDR3 comprises 16 residues. Here the CDR3 reads CASSLGWTGGQETQYF. As DNA, the CDR3 is TGTGCCAGCAGCTTGGGGTGGACAGGGGGCCAAGAGACCCAGTACTTC.

The sample holds a few counts of this clone. CDR3 coding DNA: TGCGCCAGCAGCTTAAGACAGGCGAGCTCCTACAATGAGCAGTTCTTC. This codes for CASSLRQASSYNEQFF. This rearrangement joins TRBV5-1 to TRBJ2-1; maybe TRBD1 (6 bases). CDR3 length: 16 amino acids. The V end was cut by 2 bases, the J end by 0 bases, with 12 bases between. Germline assignment: CDR1 SGHRS and CDR2 YFSETQ.

The V gene is TRBV5-1, the J gene TRBJ1-6; 7 bases align to TRBD1. The CDR3 spans 15 residues. The germline CDR1 and CDR2 sequences are SGHRS and YFSETQ. J lost 13 bases, V lost 5 bases, and 15 bases had no gene match. The CDR3 DNA reads TGCGCCAGCAGGCGAGCTAGGGACAGCGTGGGGCCCCTCCACTTT. Its protein is CASRRARDSVGPLHF.

This clone has only one observation. The chain combines TRBV12-3 or TRBV12-4 with TRBJ2-5; D remains ambiguous. This CDR3 spans 11 amino acids. Trimming cost V 4 bases and J 3 bases, with 3 bases left between them. CDR3 region: CASSSKETQYF. In nucleotides, the CDR3 is TGTGCCAGCAGTTCAAAAGAGACCCAGTACTTC.

This clone was seen just once. The chain links TRBV5-1 to TRBJ2-3, with 8 bases lining up with TRBD2. CDR3 length equals 17 residues. With 5 bases clipped from V and 1 base from J, the junction kept 12 bases outside the gene matches. Germline values: CDR1 SGHRS, CDR2 YFSETQ. This CDR3 is CASRPSRQTSGTDTQYF. The CDR3 DNA reads as TGCGCCAGCAGGCCTTCCCGACAGACTAGCGGCACAGATACGCAGTATTTT.

The CDR3 DNA sequence: TGCGCCAGCAGTTCGACCGCGGGGGAGACCCAGTACTTC. Its protein product is CASSSTAGETQYF. The rearrangement joins TRBV5-1 to TRBJ2-5, with D perhaps matching TRBD2 (6 bases). CDR3 length: 13 amino acids. Trimming cost V 5 bases and J 5 bases, with 13 bases left between them. CDR1 SGHRS and CDR2 YFSETQ come from the germline V gene.

The chain recombines TRBV24-1 with TRBJ2-2; 11 nucleotides match TRBD1. From germline, CDR1 is KGHDR and CDR2 SFDVKD. The V and J ends lost 8 bases and 4 bases, in that order; junction bases with no gene match: 8. The CDR3 length is 16 residues. CDR3: CATMRGTGGLTGELFF. In DNA form, the CDR3 reads TGTGCCACCATGAGAGGGACAGGGGGACTCACCGGGGAGCTGTTTTTT.

The chain employs TRBV7-2 and TRBJ2-2, with 9 bases fitting TRBD2. J gave up 6 bases and V 2 bases, and 4 bases lay outside the gene matches. The CDR3 is made up of 15 amino acids. Germline-derived CDR1 and CDR2 are SGHTA and FQGNSA. In nucleotides, the CDR3 is TGTGCCAGCAGCTTACCGGCGGGAGGGCCCGGGGAGCTGTTTTTT. This encodes CASSLPAGGPGELFF.

The chain links TRBV19 to TRBJ1-5; possible D gene TRBD1, 6 bases. The CDR3 covers 16 residues. Between the trimmed V and J ends, which lost 3 bases and 5 bases, there was a span of 17 bases. The germline gives CDR1 LNHDA, CDR2 SQIVND (reference sequence). CDR3 nucleotide sequence: TGTGCCAGTAGTATTGGGCAACCGGGGGGCCATCAGCCCCAGCATTTT. Translated: CASSIGQPGGHQPQHF. Looking up the rest from reference TRBV19 and TRBJ1-5 gives the full variable domain: DGGITQSPKYLFRKEGQNVTLSCEQNLNHDAMYWYRQDPGQGLRLIYYSQIVNDFQKGDIAEGYSVSREKKESFPLTVTSAQKNPTAFYLCASSIGQPGGHQPQHFGDGTRLSIL.

The chain couples TRBV25-1 to TRBJ2-1; the match to TRBD2 covers 8 bases. Per the germline V gene, CDR1 is MGHDK and CDR2 is SYGVNS. The V segment lost 0 bases and the J segment 7 bases; nucleotides outside the gene matches: 8. The CDR3 runs to 16 residues. CDR3 bases: TGTGCCAGCAGTGAATATAGGAGCGGGAGAGGGAATGAGCAGTTCTTC. This encodes CASSEYRSGRGNEQFF.

The gene calls are TRBV18 and TRBJ2-2; 8 nucleotides agree with TRBD2. CDR1 and CDR2 from the germline V gene are KGHSH and LQKENI. This CDR3 region has 14 residues. Unmatched junction bases numbered 3, after V lost 4 bases and J lost 5 bases. The DNA for the CDR3 is TGTGCCAGCTCACTCCAGCGGGAGACCGGGGAGCTGTTTTTT. Protein: CASSLQRETGELFF.

V and J are TRBV29-1 and TRBJ2-1; D is perhaps TRBD2 (5 bases). Germline V lookup: CDR1 SQVTM, CDR2 ANQGSEA. Trimming took 2 bases from V and 2 from J, leaving 13 bases between them. The CDR3 is made up of 15 amino acids. Written as DNA, the CDR3 is TGCAGCGTTGAATTAAGCCTAGCCACCTACAATGAGCAGTTCTTC. It encodes CSVELSLATYNEQFF.

The table lists this clone with a count of one. The chain uses TRBV18 and TRBJ1-2; TRBD1 is a possible D gene (6 bases). V dropped 3 bases and J dropped 7 bases, with 15 bases sitting between them. The CDR3 covers 14 residues. Looked up from germline, CDR1 is KGHSH and CDR2 is LQKENI. This CDR3 reads CASSPDSFTRGYTF. The CDR3 DNA is TGTGCCAGCTCACCGGACAGCTTTACTCGTGGCTACACCTTC.

The genes are TRBV18 and TRBJ2-1, with TRBD1 as a possible D gene (6 bases). The CDR3 totals 16 residues. Trimming removed 3 bases at V and 2 bases at J, with 14 bases between. Per the germline V gene, CDR1 is KGHSH and CDR2 is LQKENI. The CDR3 sequence is CASSPRQAVTYNEQFF. CDR3 DNA sequence: TGTGCCAGCTCACCCCGACAGGCCGTCACCTACAATGAGCAGTTCTTC.

This clone occurred a few times. The chain combines TRBV12-3 or TRBV12-4 with TRBJ2-1; no clear D. The germline V and J ends were trimmed by 6 bases and 10 bases, with 10 bases remaining between them. The CDR3 spans 11 residues. The chain's CDR3 is CASSQTLEQFF. The CDR3 DNA follows: TGTGCCAGCAGCCAAACTCTAGAGCAGTTCTTC.

J is TRBJ1-5 and V is TRBV6-2 or TRBV6-3; D is possibly TRBD1 (6 bases). In germline, CDR1 is MNHEY, CDR2 SVGEGT. Between the trimmed V and J ends, which lost 5 bases and 0 bases, there was a span of 11 bases. This CDR3 region has 15 residues. In DNA form, the CDR3 reads TGTGCCAGCAGTGCCCAGGGGTTTAGCAATCAGCCCCAGCATTTT. This gives the protein CASSAQGFSNQPQHF.